Listed here is a single T cell receptor beta chain. What it binds is not known. The data were obtained in a study of T cell repertoires in ileal Crohn's disease. Study information: About half of patients got postoperative therapy: roughly 12 thiopurines, around 20 anti-TNF.

TCRB immunosequencing input was five hundred nanograms of biopsy DNA per sample. Produced via immunoSEQ multiplex PCR; TCRdb's table is partial and in-frame only. Among more than 60,000 clones, 85% to 90% were seen once, and the ten largest hold roughly 1.9%. Time point specified: neoterminal ileum biopsy at postoperative endoscopy, about 6 months after surgery. Germline-derived CDR1 and CDR2 are ENHRY and SYGVKD. This CDR3 contains 17 residues. Trimming took 8 bases from V and 1 from J; bases not matched to a gene: 7. Points from the study as a whole: High-frequency clones were more common in sorted CD8 than CD4 cells.

This receptor was taken from an adult with Crohn's disease. Sequenced material: ileal tissue. The gene calls are TRBV10-3 and TRBJ2-2; 13 bases fit TRBD2. The CDR3: CAIGNRLAGGNTGELFF. CDR3 DNA sequence: TGTGCCATCGGAAATCGACTAGCGGGGGGGAACACCGGGGAGCTGTTTTTT.